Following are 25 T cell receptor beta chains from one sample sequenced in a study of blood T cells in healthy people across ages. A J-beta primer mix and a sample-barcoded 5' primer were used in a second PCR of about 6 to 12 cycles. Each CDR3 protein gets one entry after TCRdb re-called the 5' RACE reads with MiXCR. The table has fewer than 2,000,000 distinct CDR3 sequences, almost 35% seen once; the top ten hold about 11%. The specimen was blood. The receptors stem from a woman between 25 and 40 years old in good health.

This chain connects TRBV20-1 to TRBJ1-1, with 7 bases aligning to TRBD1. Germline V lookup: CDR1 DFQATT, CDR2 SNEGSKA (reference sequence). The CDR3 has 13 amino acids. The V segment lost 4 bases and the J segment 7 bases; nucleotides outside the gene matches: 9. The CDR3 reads CSATYRGPDEAFF. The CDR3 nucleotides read TGCAGTGCTACCTACAGGGGTCCCGATGAAGCTTTCTTT.

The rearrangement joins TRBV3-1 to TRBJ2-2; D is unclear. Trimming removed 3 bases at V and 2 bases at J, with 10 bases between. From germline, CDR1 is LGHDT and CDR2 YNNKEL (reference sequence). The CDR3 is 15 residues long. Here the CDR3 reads CASSQGRSNTGELFF. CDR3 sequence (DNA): TGTGCCAGCAGCCAGGGCCGCTCAAACACCGGGGAGCTGTTTTTT.

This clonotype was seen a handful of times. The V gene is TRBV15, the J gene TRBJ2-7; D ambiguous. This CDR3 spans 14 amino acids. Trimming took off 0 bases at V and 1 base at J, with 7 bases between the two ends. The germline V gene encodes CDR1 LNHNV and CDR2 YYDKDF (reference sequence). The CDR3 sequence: CATSRDRMSYEQYF. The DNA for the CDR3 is TGTGCCACCAGCAGAGATAGAATGTCCTACGAGCAGTACTTC. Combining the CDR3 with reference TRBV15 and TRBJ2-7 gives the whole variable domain DAMVIQNPRYQVTQFGKPVTLSCSQTLNHNVMYWYQQKSSQAPKLLFHYYDKDFNNEADTPDNFQSRRPNTSFCFLDIRSPGLGDTAMYLCATSRDRMSYEQYFGPGTRLTVT.

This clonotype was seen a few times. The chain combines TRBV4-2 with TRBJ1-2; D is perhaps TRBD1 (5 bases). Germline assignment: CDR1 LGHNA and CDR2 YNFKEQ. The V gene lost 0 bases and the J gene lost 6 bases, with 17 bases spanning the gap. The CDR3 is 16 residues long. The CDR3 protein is CASSQDSAGKRDGYTF. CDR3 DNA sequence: TGTGCCAGCAGCCAAGATTCGGCAGGGAAAAGGGATGGCTACACCTTC.

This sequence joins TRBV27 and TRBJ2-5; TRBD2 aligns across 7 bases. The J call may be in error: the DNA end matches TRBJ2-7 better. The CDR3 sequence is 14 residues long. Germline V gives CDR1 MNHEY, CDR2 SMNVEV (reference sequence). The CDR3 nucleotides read TGTGCCAGCAGTATAAGGGAGGGGATCTACGAGCAGTACTTC. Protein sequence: CASSIREGIYEQYF.

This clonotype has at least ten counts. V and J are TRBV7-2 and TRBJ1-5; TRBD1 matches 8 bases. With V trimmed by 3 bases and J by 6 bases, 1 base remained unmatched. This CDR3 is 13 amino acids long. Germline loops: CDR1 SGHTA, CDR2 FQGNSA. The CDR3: CASSLDRAQPQHF. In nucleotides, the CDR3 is TGTGCCAGCAGCTTGGACAGGGCTCAGCCCCAGCATTTT.

CDR3 region: CASSLEGAAGANVLTF. In DNA form, the CDR3 reads TGCGCCAGCAGCTTGGAGGGGGCAGCTGGGGCCAACGTCCTGACTTTC. V gene TRBV5-1 combines with J gene TRBJ2-6, with 7 positions matching TRBD1. The CDR3 is 16 amino acids. V gave up 0 bases and J gave up 2 bases; unmatched junction bases: 2. Looked up from germline, CDR1 is SGHRS and CDR2 is YFSETQ.

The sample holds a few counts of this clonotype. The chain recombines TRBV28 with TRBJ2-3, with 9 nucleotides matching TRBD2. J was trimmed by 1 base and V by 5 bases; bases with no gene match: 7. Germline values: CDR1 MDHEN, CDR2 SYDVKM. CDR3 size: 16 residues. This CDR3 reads CASSRAGTSRTDTQYF. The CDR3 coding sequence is TGTGCCAGCAGTCGAGCGGGGACTAGCCGCACAGATACGCAGTATTTT.

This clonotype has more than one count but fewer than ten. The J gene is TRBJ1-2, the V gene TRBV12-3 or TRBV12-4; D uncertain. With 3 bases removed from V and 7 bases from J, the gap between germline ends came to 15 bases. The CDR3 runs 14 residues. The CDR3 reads CASSFMELGAGYTF. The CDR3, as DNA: TGTGCCAGCAGTTTTATGGAGCTGGGTGCTGGCTACACCTTC.

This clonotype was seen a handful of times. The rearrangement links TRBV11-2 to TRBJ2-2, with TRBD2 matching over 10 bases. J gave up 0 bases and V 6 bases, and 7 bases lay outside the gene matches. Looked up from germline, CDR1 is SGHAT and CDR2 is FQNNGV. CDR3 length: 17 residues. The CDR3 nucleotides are TGTGCCAGCAGTAGTGGGACTAGCGCATCGAACACCGGGGAGCTGTTTTTT. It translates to CASSSGTSASNTGELFF.

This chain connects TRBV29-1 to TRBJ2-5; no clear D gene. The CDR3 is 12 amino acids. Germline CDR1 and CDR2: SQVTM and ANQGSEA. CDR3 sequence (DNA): TGCAGTACGACAAAGGGTTCGGAGACCCAGTACTTC. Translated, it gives CSTTKGSETQYF. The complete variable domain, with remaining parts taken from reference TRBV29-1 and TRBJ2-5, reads SAVISQKPSRDICQRGTSLTIQCQVDSQVTMMFWYRQQPGQSLTLIATANQGSEATYESGFVIDKFPISRPNLTFSTLTVSNMSPEDSSIYLCSTTKGSETQYFGPGTRLLVL.

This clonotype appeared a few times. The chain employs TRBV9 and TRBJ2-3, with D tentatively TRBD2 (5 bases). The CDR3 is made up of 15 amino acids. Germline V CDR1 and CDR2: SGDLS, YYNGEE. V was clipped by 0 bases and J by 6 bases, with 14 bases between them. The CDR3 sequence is CASSVGTRVEDTQYF. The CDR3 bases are TGTGCCAGCAGCGTAGGTACTAGGGTTGAGGATACGCAGTATTTT.

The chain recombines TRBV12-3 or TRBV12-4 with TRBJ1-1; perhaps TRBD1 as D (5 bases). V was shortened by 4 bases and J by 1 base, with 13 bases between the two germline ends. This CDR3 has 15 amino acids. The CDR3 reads CASSSDWGRNTEAFF. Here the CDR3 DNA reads TGTGCCAGCAGTTCTGATTGGGGGAGGAACACTGAAGCTTTCTTT.

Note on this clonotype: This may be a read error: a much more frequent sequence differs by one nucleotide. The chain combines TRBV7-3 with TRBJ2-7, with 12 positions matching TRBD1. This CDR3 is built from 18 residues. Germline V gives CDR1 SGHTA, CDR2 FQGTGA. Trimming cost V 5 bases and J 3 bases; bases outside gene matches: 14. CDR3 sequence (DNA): TGTGCCAGCAGCCCTCGAACTTCCGGGACAGGGGGCGTCTACGAGCAGTACTTC. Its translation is CASSPRTSGTGGVYEQYF.

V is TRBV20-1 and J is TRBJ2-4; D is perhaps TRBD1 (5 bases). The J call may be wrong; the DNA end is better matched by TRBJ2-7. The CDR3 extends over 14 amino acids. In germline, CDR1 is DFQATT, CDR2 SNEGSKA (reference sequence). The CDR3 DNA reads TGCAGTGCTAGCTATACTCAGGGTATCGACGAGCAGTACTTC. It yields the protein CSASYTQGIDEQYF.

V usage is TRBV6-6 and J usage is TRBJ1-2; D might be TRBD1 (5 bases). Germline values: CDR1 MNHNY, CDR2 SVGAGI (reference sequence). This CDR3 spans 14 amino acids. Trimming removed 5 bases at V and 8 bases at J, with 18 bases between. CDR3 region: CASSPSRGYSGYTF. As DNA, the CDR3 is TGTGCCAGCAGTCCTTCCCGGGGCTATTCAGGCTACACCTTC.

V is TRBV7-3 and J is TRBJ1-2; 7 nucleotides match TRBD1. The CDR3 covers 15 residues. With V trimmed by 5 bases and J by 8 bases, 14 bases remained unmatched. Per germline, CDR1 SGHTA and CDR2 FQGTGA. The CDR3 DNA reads TGTGCCAGCAGCCAGAAATCAGCAGGGGGTGGGGGCTACACCTTC. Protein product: CASSQKSAGGGGYTF. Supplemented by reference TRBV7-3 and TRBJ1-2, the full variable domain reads GAGVSQTPSNKVTEKGKYVELRCDPISGHTALYWYRQSLGQGPEFLIYFQGTGAADDSGLPNDRFFAVRPEGSVSTLKIQRTERGDSAVYLCASSQKSAGGGGYTFGSGTRLTVV.

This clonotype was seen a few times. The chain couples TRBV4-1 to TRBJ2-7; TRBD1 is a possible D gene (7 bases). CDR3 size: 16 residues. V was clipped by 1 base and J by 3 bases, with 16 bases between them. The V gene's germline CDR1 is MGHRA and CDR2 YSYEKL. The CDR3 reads CASSQAGRGENYEQYF. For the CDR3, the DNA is TGCGCCAGCAGCCAAGCGGGCAGGGGGGAGAACTACGAGCAGTACTTC.

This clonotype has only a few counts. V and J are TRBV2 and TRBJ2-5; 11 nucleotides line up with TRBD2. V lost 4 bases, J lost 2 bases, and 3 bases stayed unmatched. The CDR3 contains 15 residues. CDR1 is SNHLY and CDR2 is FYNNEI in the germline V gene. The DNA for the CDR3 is TGTGCCAGCAGTGCGGTAGCGGGGGGGCAAGAGACCCAGTACTTC. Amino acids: CASSAVAGGQETQYF.

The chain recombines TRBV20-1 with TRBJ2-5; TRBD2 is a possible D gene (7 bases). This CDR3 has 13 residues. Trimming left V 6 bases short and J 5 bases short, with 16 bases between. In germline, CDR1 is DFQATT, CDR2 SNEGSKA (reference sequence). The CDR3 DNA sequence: TGCAGTGCCAGATCTGGGAGGGGGGAGACCCAGTACTTC. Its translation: CSARSGRGETQYF.

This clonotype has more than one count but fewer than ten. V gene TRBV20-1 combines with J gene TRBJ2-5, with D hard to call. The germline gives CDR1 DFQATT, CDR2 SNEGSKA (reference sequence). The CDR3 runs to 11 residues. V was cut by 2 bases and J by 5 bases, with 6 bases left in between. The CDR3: CSARRWETQYF. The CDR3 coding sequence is TGCAGTGCTAGACGGTGGGAGACCCAGTACTTC.

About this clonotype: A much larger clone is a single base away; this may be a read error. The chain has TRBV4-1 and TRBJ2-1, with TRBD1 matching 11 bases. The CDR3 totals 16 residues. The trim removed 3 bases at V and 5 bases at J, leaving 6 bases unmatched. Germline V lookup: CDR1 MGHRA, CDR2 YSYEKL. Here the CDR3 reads CASSQDRGPPDNEQFF. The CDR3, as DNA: TGCGCCAGCAGCCAGGACAGGGGGCCCCCCGACAATGAGCAGTTCTTC.

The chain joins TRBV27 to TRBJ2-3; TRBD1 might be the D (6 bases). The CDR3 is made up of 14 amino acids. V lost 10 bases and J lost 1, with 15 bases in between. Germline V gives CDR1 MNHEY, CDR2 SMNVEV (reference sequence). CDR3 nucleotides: TGTGCCAACACTAAAGACAGGCGCACAGATACGCAGTATTTT. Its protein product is CANTKDRRTDTQYF.

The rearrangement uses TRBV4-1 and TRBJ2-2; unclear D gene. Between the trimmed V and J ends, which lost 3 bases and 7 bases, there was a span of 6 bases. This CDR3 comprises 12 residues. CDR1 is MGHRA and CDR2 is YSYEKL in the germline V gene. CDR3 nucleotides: TGCGCCAGCAGCCATCTGGACGGGGAGCTGTTTTTT. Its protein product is CASSHLDGELFF.

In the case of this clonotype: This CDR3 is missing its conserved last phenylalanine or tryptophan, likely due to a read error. CDR3 protein: CASSTNLGGSGTLRGTQYV. CDR3 in DNA: TGTGCCAGCAGCACGAATCTGGGGGGTAGCGGGACCCTCCGAGGGACCCAGTACGTC. The V and J genes are TRBV7-2 and TRBJ2-5, with 8 bases that match TRBD2. Germline loops: CDR1 SGHTA, CDR2 FQGNSA. After removal of 5 bases from V and 7 bases from J, the junction contained 24 bases not matched to a gene. The CDR3 is made up of 19 amino acids.